The 23 T cell receptor beta chains listed next were all sequenced from one sample in a study of blood T cell repertoires in COVID-19 (TCRdb year 2020). The library was obtained by the immunoSEQ multiplex PCR assay. Sourced from immuneACCESS, this table was stored by TCRdb with only in-frame sequences that have V and J called. A share of the clones is absent; for the studies checked, an unresolved V gene accounts for under half, and the remainder has no known explanation. The sample table records roughly 250,000 clones; more than 80% of these occur just once. Of the sample, around 2% is held by the ten largest clones. Specimen: PBMCs or T cells enriched from blood (not recorded which). All receptors come from a woman aged 18-29 years who had recovered from COVID-19.

The V call is TRBV6-5, the J call TRBJ1-1; 9 positions match TRBD1. Per germline, CDR1 MNHEY and CDR2 SVGAGI. After removal of 6 bases from V and 4 bases from J, the junction contained 6 bases not matched to a gene. The CDR3 is 14 amino acids. CDR3 coding DNA: TGTGCCAGCAGCCTAGACAGGGGGAGCACTGAAGCTTTCTTT. Its protein is CASSLDRGSTEAFF.

J is TRBJ2-7 and V is TRBV5-4; the match to TRBD1 covers 9 bases. There are 14 residues in the CDR3. Germline CDR1 is SGHNT and CDR2 is YYREEE (reference sequence). V dropped 2 bases and J dropped 3; count of bases not matched to a gene: 3. CDR3 amino acids: CASSLGTGLYEQYF. The CDR3 coding sequence is TGTGCCAGCAGCTTAGGGACAGGGCTCTACGAGCAGTACTTC.

This rearrangement joins TRBV30 to TRBJ1-6, with 9 nucleotides matching TRBD1. Trimming took 0 bases from V and 7 from J; bases not matched to a gene: 4. The germline V gene has CDR1 GTSNPN and CDR2 SVGIG (reference sequence). The CDR3 runs to 15 residues. CDR3 in amino acids: CAWSVKGQGNSPLHF. The CDR3 DNA reads TGTGCCTGGAGTGTAAAAGGACAGGGGAATTCACCCCTCCACTTT.

V is TRBV3-1 (or the pseudogene TRBV3-2) and J is TRBJ2-2; TRBD1 is a possible D gene (6 bases). The length of the CDR3 is 14 residues. Trimming stripped 5 bases from V and 5 bases from J, with 12 bases between. Germline V gene data show CDR1 as LGHDT and CDR2 as YNNKEL (reference sequence). The CDR3 loop is CASSSRTGTGELFF. CDR3 sequence (DNA): TGTGCCAGCAGCTCCCGAACAGGGACCGGGGAGCTGTTTTTT.

J is TRBJ1-5 and V is TRBV28; 8 bases match TRBD1. The CDR3 loop spans 13 amino acids. Per the germline V gene, CDR1 is MDHEN and CDR2 is SYDVKM. V dropped 3 bases and J dropped 6; count of bases not matched to a gene: 1. The CDR3 spells CASSFRGPQPQHF. The CDR3 bases are TGTGCCAGCAGTTTCAGGGGGCCTCAGCCCCAGCATTTT.

J is TRBJ1-2 and V is TRBV6-6; the D gene is possibly TRBD1 (5 bases). Trimming shortened V by 2 bases and J by 8 bases, and 9 bases separated the two germline ends. Germline CDR1 is MNHNY and CDR2 is SVGAGI (reference sequence). This CDR3 is built from 12 residues. The CDR3 reads CASSYRGTGYTF. The CDR3 coding sequence is TGTGCCAGCAGTTACCGGGGGACCGGCTACACCTTC.

This chain joins TRBV6-5 and TRBJ1-6; D perhaps matches TRBD1 (6 bases). CDR1 and CDR2 from the germline V gene are MNHEY and SVGAGI. CDR3 size: 13 residues. V lost 7 bases, J lost 6 bases, and 10 bases lay in between. In DNA form, the CDR3 reads TGTGCCAGCACCCAGGACAGTAATTCACCCCTCCACTTT. It translates to CASTQDSNSPLHF.

The count of this clone is one. This chain uses TRBV10-3 with TRBJ2-5, with TRBD1 as a possible D gene (5 bases). V gave up 5 bases and J gave up 5 bases, with 15 bases separating them. The germline CDR1 and CDR2 sequences are ENHRY and SYGVKD. This CDR3 comprises 14 residues. This chain's CDR3 is CAISPTLGAETQYF. The CDR3, as DNA: TGTGCCATCAGTCCTACCTTAGGGGCGGAGACCCAGTACTTC.

This chain joins TRBV2 and TRBJ2-1, with 7 nucleotides matching TRBD1. Germline V gives CDR1 SNHLY, CDR2 FYNNEI. With 3 bases clipped from V and 2 bases from J, the junction kept 4 bases outside the gene matches. This CDR3 has 15 amino acids. CDR3 residues: CASSDRQGTYNEQFF. CDR3 DNA sequence: TGTGCCAGCAGTGACCGACAGGGAACCTACAATGAGCAGTTCTTC.

This chain links TRBV19 with TRBJ1-1, with D perhaps matching TRBD1 (6 bases). CDR1 and CDR2 from the germline V gene are LNHDA and SQIVND (reference sequence). V was trimmed by 3 bases and J by 2 bases, leaving 10 bases between them. This CDR3 region has 14 residues. The CDR3: CASSMLTGNTEAFF. In DNA form, the CDR3 reads TGTGCCAGTAGTATGCTGACAGGAAACACTGAAGCTTTCTTT.

The chain carries TRBV12-3 or TRBV12-4 and TRBJ2-1; 10 nucleotides line up with TRBD2. The CDR3 runs to 12 residues. Trimming removed 5 bases from V and 16 bases from J; junction bases left unmatched: 8. This CDR3 is CASSHERGGGFF. CDR3 nucleotide sequence: TGTGCCAGCAGTCACGAGCGGGGGGGAGGATTCTTC.

The chain has TRBV5-1 and TRBJ1-1; D call uncertain. V shed 0 bases and J shed 4 bases, with 4 bases lying between them. CDR1 is SGHRS and CDR2 is YFSETQ in the germline V gene. The CDR3 consists of 12 residues. CDR3 residues: CASSLVVTEAFF. The DNA of the CDR3 is TGCGCCAGCAGCTTGGTAGTCACTGAAGCTTTCTTT.

This sequence joins TRBV4-1 and TRBJ1-6; D gene unclear. The germline V gene has CDR1 MGHRA and CDR2 YSYEKL. Trimming took off 0 bases at V and 0 bases at J, with 6 bases between the two ends. CDR3 size: 16 residues. The CDR3 bases are TGCGCCAGCAGCCAAGAAGCGAGCTCCTATAATTCACCCCTCCACTTT. This codes for CASSQEASSYNSPLHF.

The J gene is TRBJ1-2, the V gene TRBV5-6, with 7 bases matching TRBD1. This CDR3 region has 14 residues. Germline-derived CDR1 and CDR2 are SGHDT and YYEEEE. V shed 0 bases and J 6 bases; nucleotides not matched to a gene: 5. The CDR3 reads CASSLETGWDGYTF. CDR3 DNA sequence: TGTGCCAGCAGCTTGGAGACAGGGTGGGATGGCTACACCTTC.

J is TRBJ1-1 and V is TRBV10-3, with 8 nucleotides matching TRBD1. V was pared by 6 bases and J by 3 bases, with 9 bases of the junction left unmatched. Germline CDR1 ENHRY, CDR2 SYGVKD. CDR3 length equals 15 residues. In DNA, the CDR3 is TGTGCCATCAGCGCCTCGGGACAGGATGACACTGAAGCTTTCTTT. It codes for CAISASGQDDTEAFF.

V usage is TRBV18 and J usage is TRBJ1-2; 7 nucleotides agree with TRBD1. The CDR3 loop spans 14 amino acids. Per germline, CDR1 KGHSH and CDR2 LQKENI. V was pared by 3 bases and J by 1 base, with 2 bases of the junction left unmatched. CDR3 sequence: CASSPGQVNYGYTF. The CDR3 DNA reads as TGTGCCAGCTCACCCGGACAGGTTAACTATGGCTACACCTTC.

This clone was counted once. The chain carries TRBV3-1 (or the pseudogene TRBV3-2) and TRBJ1-4; D gene uncertain. Trimming left V 3 bases short and J 3 bases short, with 8 bases between. The germline gives CDR1 LGHDT, CDR2 YNNKEL (reference sequence). There are 14 residues in the CDR3. The CDR3 DNA reads TGTGCCAGCAGCCACGGCACAGCTAATGAAAAACTGTTTTTT. This encodes CASSHGTANEKLFF.

The chain carries TRBV5-5 and TRBJ1-4; no firm D call. Germline CDR1 is SGHKS and CDR2 is YYEKEE (reference sequence). The CDR3 is made up of 12 amino acids. The germline V and J ends were trimmed by 2 bases and 5 bases, with 4 bases remaining between them. The CDR3 coding sequence is TGTGCCAGCAGCTTCGTAAATGAAAAACTGTTTTTT. The encoded protein is CASSFVNEKLFF.

V usage is TRBV5-1 and J usage is TRBJ1-2; D gene ambiguous. Germline CDR1 and CDR2: SGHRS and YFSETQ. The germline V and J ends were trimmed by 0 bases and 2 bases, with 5 bases remaining between them. The CDR3 spans 13 residues. This CDR3 is CASSLAQNYGYTF. The DNA for the CDR3 is TGCGCCAGCAGCTTGGCACAGAACTATGGCTACACCTTC.

The chain couples TRBV4-2 to TRBJ1-1, with 8 positions matching TRBD1. Germline V gives CDR1 LGHNA, CDR2 YNFKEQ. The CDR3 is made up of 17 amino acids. J gave up 5 bases and V 1 base, and 12 bases lay outside the gene matches. CDR3 in DNA: TGTGCCAGCAGCCAAGCCACACAGGGGGAGGGATGGACTGAAGCTTTCTTT. Its protein product is CASSQATQGEGWTEAFF.

The chain carries TRBV4-1 and TRBJ2-1; 13 bases fit TRBD2. Trimming removed 2 bases from V and 6 bases from J; junction bases left unmatched: 7. The CDR3 spans 17 residues. Per the germline V gene, CDR1 is MGHRA and CDR2 is YSYEKL. The CDR3 DNA sequence: TGCGCCAGCAGCCAACCCTGGACTAGCGGGGGTACCAATGAGCAGTTCTTC. Its translation: CASSQPWTSGGTNEQFF.

The rearrangement joins TRBV2 to TRBJ2-1; 8 bases align to TRBD1. Germline CDR1 and CDR2: SNHLY and FYNNEI. Losses at the gene ends were 0 bases for V and 4 bases for J; bases not matched to a gene: 8. The CDR3 extends over 17 amino acids. CDR3 loop: CASSEAGRDRRYNEQFF. The CDR3 region has the DNA TGTGCCAGCAGTGAAGCTGGACGGGACAGGCGATACAATGAGCAGTTCTTC. Using reference TRBV2 and TRBJ2-1 for the parts outside the CDR3, the full variable domain is EPEVTQTPSHQVTQMGQEVILRCVPISNHLYFYWYRQILGQKVEFLVSFYNNEISEKSEIFDDQFSVERPDGSNFTLKIRSTKLEDSAMYFCASSEAGRDRRYNEQFFGPGTRLTVL.

The chain combines TRBV9 with TRBJ1-3, with D perhaps matching TRBD1 (5 bases). This CDR3 has 13 residues. Germline V gene data show CDR1 as SGDLS and CDR2 as YYNGEE. The V end was cut by 5 bases, the J end by 1 base, with 7 bases between. In DNA form, the CDR3 reads TGTGCCAGCAGTCAGGGTTCTGGAAACACCATATATTTT. Its translation is CASSQGSGNTIYF.